This TCR beta chain came from a study of blood T cell repertoires in COVID-19. Study overall: The United States, Italy and Spain provided the acute and convalescent COVID-19 samples.

J lost 5 bases, V lost 4 bases, and 8 bases had no gene match. The CDR3 contains 14 residues. The germline gives CDR1 SGHRS, CDR2 YFSETQ. Sequencing used immunoSEQ multiplex PCR; TCRdb keeps in-frame clones, though not all of them. In the table there are under 250,000 clones, approximately 84% of which are singletons. This sequence was found in a man aged 55 to 70 who had recovered from COVID-19. The rearrangement joins TRBV5-1 to TRBJ1-1, with 7 bases lining up with TRBD1. The sample taken for sequencing was PBMCs or T cells enriched from blood (not recorded which). CDR3 bases: TGCGCCAGCAGCGTGACAGGGCGAGAGACTGAAGCTTTCTTT. As protein: CASSVTGRETEAFF.